What follows is one T cell receptor beta chain and its context. The antigen this receptor binds is unknown. No qualities accompany the bases; no much larger clone lies one base away. Libraries of naive CD8 T cells were built from anywhere between roughly 18,000 and 1,000,000 sorted cells, with 10%, 30% or 50% of the purified RNA used. Naive CD8 T cells, defined as CD8+CD4-CCR7+CD45RA+, were FACS-sorted into RLT Plus buffer on a BD FACSAria II. To test detection sensitivity, Jurkat RNA equal to ten TCR copies was added to samples of roughly 19,000-1,100,000 naive CD8 T cells. Enrichment of CD8 T cells was done with RosetteSep CD8+ T Cell Enrichment Cocktail plus Ficoll-Paque, and ACK red cell lysis came afterward. The record originates from a study of molecular identifiers for immune sequencing clone quantification (dated by TCRdb to between 2018 and 2020). Background on the whole study: For a replicate experiment, RNA from around 20,000 or 99,000 naive CD8 T cells was divided into five aliquots, of which four were sequenced. This methods study used CD8 T cells to benchmark TCR RNA copy counting and molecular-identifier clustering-based TCR repertoire sequencing (MIDCIRS). Overall results and qualifications from the work: When barcode sub-clustering was omitted, TCR diversity was inflated by chimeric consensus sequences, with chimeras reaching as high as 47%. Highly expanded clone sizes could be underestimated if identical TCR molecules share a barcode. Even against a background of one million naive CD8 T cells, spiked-in Jurkat TCR RNA amounting to a single cell's worth was reported to be detectable. Approximately 2.7 recovered TCR RNA copies per cell were obtained by modeling, versus roughly 10 by digital PCR, implying a capture efficiency of about 30%. The naive libraries included spiked-in Jurkat TCR RNA (over nine copies' worth), and this RNA is not part of the donor repertoire. Clones above 20 RNA copies held over 97% of molecules in CMV-specific effector cells but under 1% in naive cells.

Including the terminal cysteine and phenylalanine, the CDR3 comprises 15 residues. Just CDR3 DNA is preserved here, 45 bases in frame from base 1. A distance of 12 bases separates the germline ends of V and J, which lose 3 bases and 4 bases respectively. From the germline V gene (reference sequence), CDR1 is LNHDA and CDR2 is SQIVND. Libraries came from PCR. Reads for this sample came from an Illumina HiSeq 4000. Bulk TCR libraries were prepared as previously described, using TCR primers listed in Table S5. Total RNA was purified with the Qiagen AllPrep DNA/RNA kit. Reads from multiple sequencing runs of the same library were pooled before analysis. As for the authors' bioinformatics: Only reads with exact TCR constant sequence were kept, trimmed to 150 nt, and grouped by their 12-nt molecular barcodes. Reads in each barcode group were sub-clustered using a 15% Levenshtein threshold, and a quality-weighted consensus sequence was built for each RNA molecule. Non-functional sequences were removed, as were lower-count sequences one edit away from another. Based on a fit of two negative binomial distributions, barcode sub-clusters having less than 20% of the maximum read count were discarded. The public reads were reprocessed in TCRdb via fastp at Q25 and MiXCR, keeping in-frame beta chains. Rows are unified per CDR3 protein, each entry keeping the most common DNA and genes. Clone size and V and J calls follow TCRdb, not the original study. This sample gives about 640,000 distinct CDR3 sequences in total; approximately 20% of them show up just once. The top ten constitute around 0.86% of the sample.

This clonotype was obtained from a human donor in good health. Some libraries in this study had Jurkat cell RNA spiked in. The rearranged segments are TRBV19 and TRBJ1-4; TRBD1 is perhaps the D gene, given 5 matching bases. Sequenced sample: naive CD8+ T cells from blood, with Jurkat cell RNA spiked in. Sample cell subset or site, as interpreted from the label and publication: FACS-sorted CD8+CD4-CCR7+CD45RA+ naive T cells. The CDR3 protein sequence reads: CASSIYSRDNEKLFF. The DNA sequence reads TGTGCCAGTAGTATTTATTCCAGGGATAATGAAAAACTGTTTTTT.